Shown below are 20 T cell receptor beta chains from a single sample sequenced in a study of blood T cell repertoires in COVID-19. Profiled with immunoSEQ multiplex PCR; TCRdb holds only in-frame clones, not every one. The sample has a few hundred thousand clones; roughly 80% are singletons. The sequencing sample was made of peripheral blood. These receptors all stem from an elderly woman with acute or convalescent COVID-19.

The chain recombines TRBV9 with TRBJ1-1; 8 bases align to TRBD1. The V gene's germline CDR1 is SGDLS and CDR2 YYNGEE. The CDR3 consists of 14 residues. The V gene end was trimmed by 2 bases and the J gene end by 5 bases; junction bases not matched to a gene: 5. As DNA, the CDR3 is TGTGCCAGCAGCGTCGGACAGGGAGGAACTGAAGCTTTCTTT. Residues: CASSVGQGGTEAFF.

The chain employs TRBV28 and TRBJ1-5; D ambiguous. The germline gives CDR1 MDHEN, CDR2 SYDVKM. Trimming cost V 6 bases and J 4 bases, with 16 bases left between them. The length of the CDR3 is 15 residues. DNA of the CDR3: TGTGCCAGCAGCTTCGAGGGCAGTGGTAATCAGCCCCAGCATTTT. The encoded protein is CASSFEGSGNQPQHF.

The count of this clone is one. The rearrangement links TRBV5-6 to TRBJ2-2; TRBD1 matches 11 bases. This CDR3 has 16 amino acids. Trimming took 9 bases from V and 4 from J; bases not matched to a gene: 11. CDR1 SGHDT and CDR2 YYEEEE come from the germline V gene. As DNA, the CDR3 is TGTGCCACCTCCGACACCGGGACAGGGGGCACCGGGGAGCTGTTTTTT. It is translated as CATSDTGTGGTGELFF.

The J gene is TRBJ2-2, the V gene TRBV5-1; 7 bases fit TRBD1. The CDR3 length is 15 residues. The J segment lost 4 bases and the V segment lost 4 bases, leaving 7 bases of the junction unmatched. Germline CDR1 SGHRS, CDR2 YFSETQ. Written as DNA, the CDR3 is TGCGCCAGCAGCCTGACGACAGGGATCACCGGGGAGCTGTTTTTT. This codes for CASSLTTGITGELFF.

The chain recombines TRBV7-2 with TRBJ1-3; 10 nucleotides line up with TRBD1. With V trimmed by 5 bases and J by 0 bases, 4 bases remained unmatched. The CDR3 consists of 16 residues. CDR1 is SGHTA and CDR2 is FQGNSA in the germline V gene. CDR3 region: CASSAGTGASGNTIYF. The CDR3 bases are TGTGCCAGCAGCGCCGGGACAGGGGCCTCTGGAAACACCATATATTTT.

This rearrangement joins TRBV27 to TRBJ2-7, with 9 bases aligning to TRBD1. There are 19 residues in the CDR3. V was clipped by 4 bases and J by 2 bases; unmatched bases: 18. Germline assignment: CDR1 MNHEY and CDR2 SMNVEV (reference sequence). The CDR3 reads CASSSLTGQGNGWAYEQYF. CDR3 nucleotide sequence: TGTGCCAGCAGTTCACTAACGGGACAGGGTAACGGGTGGGCCTACGAGCAGTACTTC.

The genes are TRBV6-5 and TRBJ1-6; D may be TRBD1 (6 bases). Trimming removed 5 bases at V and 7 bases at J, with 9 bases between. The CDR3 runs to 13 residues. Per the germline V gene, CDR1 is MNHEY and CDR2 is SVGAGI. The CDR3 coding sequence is TGTGCCAGCAGTATTGGACAGAATTCACCCCTCCACTTT. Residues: CASSIGQNSPLHF.

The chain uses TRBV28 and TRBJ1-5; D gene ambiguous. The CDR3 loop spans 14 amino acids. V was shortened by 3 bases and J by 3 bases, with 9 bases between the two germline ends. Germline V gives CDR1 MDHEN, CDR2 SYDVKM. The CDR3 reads CASSFRSNNQPQHF. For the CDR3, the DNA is TGTGCCAGCAGTTTTAGAAGCAACAATCAGCCCCAGCATTTT.

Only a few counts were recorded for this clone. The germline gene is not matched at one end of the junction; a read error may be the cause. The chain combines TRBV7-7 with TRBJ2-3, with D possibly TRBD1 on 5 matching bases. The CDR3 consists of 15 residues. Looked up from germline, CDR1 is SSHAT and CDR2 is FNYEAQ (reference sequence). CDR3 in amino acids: CASSFSSERGDTQYF. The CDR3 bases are TGTGCTAGCAGCTTTTCCAGCGAAAGGGGAGATACGCAGTATTTT. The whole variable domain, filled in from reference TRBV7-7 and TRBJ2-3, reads GAGVSQSPRYKVTKRGQDVTLRCDPISSHATLYWYQQALGQGPEFLTYFNYEAQPDKSGLPSDRFSAERPEGSISTLTIQRTEQRDSAMYRCASSFSSERGDTQYFGPGTRLTVL.

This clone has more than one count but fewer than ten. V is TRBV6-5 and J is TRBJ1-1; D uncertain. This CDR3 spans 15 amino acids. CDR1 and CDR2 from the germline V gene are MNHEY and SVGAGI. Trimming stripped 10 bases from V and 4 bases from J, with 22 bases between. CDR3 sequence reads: CATLKPRVEGTEAFF. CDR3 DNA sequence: TGTGCCACCCTGAAGCCGAGGGTTGAGGGCACTGAAGCTTTCTTT.

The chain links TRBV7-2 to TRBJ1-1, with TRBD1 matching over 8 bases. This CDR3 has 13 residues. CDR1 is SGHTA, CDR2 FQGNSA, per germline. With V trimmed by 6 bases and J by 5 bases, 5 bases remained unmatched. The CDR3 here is CASSFQGATEAFF. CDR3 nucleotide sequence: TGTGCCAGCAGTTTCCAGGGGGCGACTGAAGCTTTCTTT.

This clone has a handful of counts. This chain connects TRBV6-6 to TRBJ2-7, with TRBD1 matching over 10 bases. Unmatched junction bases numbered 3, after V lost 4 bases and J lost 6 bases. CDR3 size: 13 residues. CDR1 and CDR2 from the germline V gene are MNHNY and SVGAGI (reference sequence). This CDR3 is CASSSTGGGEQYF. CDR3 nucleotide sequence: TGTGCCAGCAGTTCGACAGGGGGCGGCGAGCAGTACTTC.

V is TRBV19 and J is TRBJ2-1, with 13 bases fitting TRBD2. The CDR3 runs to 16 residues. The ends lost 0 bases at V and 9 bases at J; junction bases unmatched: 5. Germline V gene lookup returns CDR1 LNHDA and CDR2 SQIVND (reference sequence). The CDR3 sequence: CASSIELAGGPAEQFF. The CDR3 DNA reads TGTGCCAGTAGTATAGAACTAGCGGGGGGGCCGGCTGAGCAGTTCTTC.

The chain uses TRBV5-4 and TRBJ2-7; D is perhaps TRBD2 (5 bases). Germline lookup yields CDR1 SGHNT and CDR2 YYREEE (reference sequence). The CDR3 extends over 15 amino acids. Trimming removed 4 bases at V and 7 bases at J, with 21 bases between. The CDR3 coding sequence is TGTGCCAGCAGCAGTTCCCGATCGGGGTCGGAGGAGCAGTACTTC. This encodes CASSSSRSGSEEQYF. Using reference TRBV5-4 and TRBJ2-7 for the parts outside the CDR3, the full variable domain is ETGVTQSPTHLIKTRGQQVTLRCSSQSGHNTVSWYQQALGQGPQFIFQYYREEENGRGNFPPRFSGLQFPNYSSELNVNALELDDSALYLCASSSSRSGSEEQYFGPGTRLTVT.

CDR3 nucleotides: TGTGCCAGCAGCGTAGAACAGCGGGCCTACAATGAGCAGTTCTTC. Its translation is CASSVEQRAYNEQFF. This chain connects TRBV9 to TRBJ2-1; possibly TRBD2 for D (6 bases). The CDR3 is 15 residues long. Trimming stripped 0 bases from V and 2 bases from J, with 9 bases between. Germline CDR1 is SGDLS and CDR2 is YYNGEE.

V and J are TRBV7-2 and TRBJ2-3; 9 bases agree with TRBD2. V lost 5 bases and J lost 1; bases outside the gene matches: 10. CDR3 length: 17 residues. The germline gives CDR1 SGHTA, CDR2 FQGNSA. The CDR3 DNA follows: TGTGCCAGCAGCCTCCCTAGGGGCGGGGGGGGCACAGATACGCAGTATTTT. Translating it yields CASSLPRGGGGTDTQYF.

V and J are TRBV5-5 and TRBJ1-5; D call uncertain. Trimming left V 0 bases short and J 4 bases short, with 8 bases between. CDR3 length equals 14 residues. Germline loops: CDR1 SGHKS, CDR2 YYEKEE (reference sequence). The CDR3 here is CASSLAPLNQPQHF. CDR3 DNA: TGTGCCAGCAGCTTGGCCCCCCTTAATCAGCCCCAGCATTTT.

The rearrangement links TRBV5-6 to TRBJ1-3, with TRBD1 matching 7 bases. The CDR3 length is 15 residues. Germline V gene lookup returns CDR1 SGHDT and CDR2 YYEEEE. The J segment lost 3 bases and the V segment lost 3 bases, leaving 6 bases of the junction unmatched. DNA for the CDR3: TGTGCCAGCAGCTCACCGACAGGGCTTGGAAACACCATATATTTT. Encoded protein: CASSSPTGLGNTIYF.

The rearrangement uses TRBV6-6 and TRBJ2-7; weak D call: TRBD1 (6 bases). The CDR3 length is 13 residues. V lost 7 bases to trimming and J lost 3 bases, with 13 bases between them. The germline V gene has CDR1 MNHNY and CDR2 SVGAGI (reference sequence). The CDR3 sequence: CASTFGTIYEQYF. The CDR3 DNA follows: TGTGCCAGCACCTTCGGGACAATCTACGAGCAGTACTTC.

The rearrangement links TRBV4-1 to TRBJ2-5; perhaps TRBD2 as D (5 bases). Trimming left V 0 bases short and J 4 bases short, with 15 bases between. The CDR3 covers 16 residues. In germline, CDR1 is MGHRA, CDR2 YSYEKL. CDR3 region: CASSQEGGRPTETQYF. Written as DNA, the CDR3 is TGCGCCAGCAGCCAAGAAGGAGGACGCCCCACAGAGACCCAGTACTTC.